Shown below are 2 T cell receptor beta chains from a single sample sequenced in a study of radiotherapy plus CTLA-4 blockade in lung cancer. This table comes from immunoSEQ multiplex PCR, and its TCRdb copy is limited to in-frame clones, with some not included. The sample carries approximately 98,000 clones, approximately 78% recorded once. The specimen was peripheral blood, collected from a patient treated with radiotherapy plus ipilimumab. The origin of the receptors is a human donor with non-small cell lung cancer who had a partial response to radiotherapy plus ipilimumab.

The V and J genes are TRBV5-1 and TRBJ2-5, with a weak D call TRBD2 (5 bases). CDR3 length: 15 residues. Looked up from germline, CDR1 is SGHRS and CDR2 is YFSETQ. The ends were cut back, 0 bases at V and 5 bases at J, with 14 bases in the middle. CDR3 DNA: TGCGCCAGCAGCTTGGCAAACCCGGGGTGGGAGACCCAGTACTTC. It is translated as CASSLANPGWETQYF. Based on the CDR3 plus reference TRBV5-1 and TRBJ2-5, the full variable domain is KAGVTQTPRYLIKTRGQQVTLSCSPISGHRSVSWYQQTPGQGLQFLFEYFSETQRNKGNFPGRFSGRQFSNSRSEMNVSTLELGDSALYLCASSLANPGWETQYFGPGTRLLVL.

The V and J genes are TRBV7-9 and TRBJ1-3, with D hard to call. Germline assignment: CDR1 SEHNR and CDR2 FQNEAQ (reference sequence). The CDR3 sequence is 12 residues long. V lost 1 base and J lost 6, with 4 bases in between. CDR3 DNA sequence: TGTGCCAGCAGCTTAGATCAAAACACCATATATTTT. Its translation: CASSLDQNTIYF.